In its sample, the clone carrying this T cell receptor (beta chain) was seen a few times. This sample is drawn from a study of T cell changes during pregnancy in multiple sclerosis. The table came from immunoSEQ multiplex PCR; TCRdb's copy has only in-frame clones and leaves some out. This sample has about 60,000 clones; 75% to 95% occur once, and the top ten carry around 0.85%. This CDR3 has 16 residues. Trimming cost V 4 bases and J 3 bases; bases outside gene matches: 8. Germline-derived CDR1 and CDR2 are MNHEY and SVGAGI. The chain employs TRBV6-5 and TRBJ2-7, with TRBD1 identical over 11 bases. This specimen was peripheral blood, taken before pregnancy. The sequence derives from a female donor with multiple sclerosis, enrolled in a pregnancy study. The CDR3 loop reads CASSSQPGQGDYEQYF. The CDR3 DNA sequence: TGTGCCAGCAGTTCTCAACCGGGACAGGGGGACTACGAGCAGTACTTC.